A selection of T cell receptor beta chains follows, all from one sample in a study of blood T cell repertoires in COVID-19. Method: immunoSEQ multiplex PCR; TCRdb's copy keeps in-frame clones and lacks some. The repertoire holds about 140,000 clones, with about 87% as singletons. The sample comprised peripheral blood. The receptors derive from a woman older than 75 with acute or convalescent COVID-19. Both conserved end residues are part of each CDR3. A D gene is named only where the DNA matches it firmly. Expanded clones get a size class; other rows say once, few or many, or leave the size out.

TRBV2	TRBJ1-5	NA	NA	CASSKGGLWGQPQHF	TGTGCCAGCAGCAAAGGTGGACTCTGGGGTCAGCCCCAGCATTTT
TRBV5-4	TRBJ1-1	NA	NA	CASSERQATEAFF	TGTGCCAGCAGCGAGCGACAGGCCACTGAAGCTTTCTTT
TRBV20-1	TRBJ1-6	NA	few	CSAKGNSPLHF	TGCAGTGCGAAGGGGAATTCACCCCTCCACTTT
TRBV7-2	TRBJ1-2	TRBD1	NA	CASSLAGGEGGYTF	TGTGCCAGCAGCTTAGCAGGGGGCGAGGGTGGCTACACCTTC
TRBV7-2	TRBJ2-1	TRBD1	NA	CASSLAGTAPNNEQFF	TGTGCCAGCAGCTTAGCGGGGACAGCCCCTAACAATGAGCAGTTCTTC
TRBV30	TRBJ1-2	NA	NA	CAWKGLGGIVGGYTF	TGTGCCTGGAAGGGGTTGGGCGGAATTGTTGGAGGCTACACCTTC
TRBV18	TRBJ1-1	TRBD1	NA	CASSPGQGALTEAFF	TGTGCCAGCTCACCGGGACAGGGGGCGCTGACTGAAGCTTTCTTT
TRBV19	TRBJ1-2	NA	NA	CASSIGDSYGYTF	TGTGCCAGTAGTATCGGAGACAGCTATGGCTACACCTTC
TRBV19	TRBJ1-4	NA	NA	CASSGQGNEKLFF	TGTGCCAGTAGTGGCCAGGGGAATGAAAAACTGTTTTTT
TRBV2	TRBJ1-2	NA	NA	CASSLTEYGYTF	TGTGCCAGCAGTTTGACTGAATATGGCTACACCTTC
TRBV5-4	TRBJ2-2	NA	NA	CASSPGLPNTGELFF	TGTGCCAGCAGCCCCGGACTCCCGAACACCGGGGAGCTGTTTTTT
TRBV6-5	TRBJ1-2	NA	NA	CASSYLNMPNGYTF	TGTGCCAGCAGTTATCTGAACATGCCAAATGGCTACACCTTC
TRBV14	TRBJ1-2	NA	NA	CASSQRQYYGYTF	TGTGCCAGCAGCCAAAGACAGTACTATGGCTACACCTTC
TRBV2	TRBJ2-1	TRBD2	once	CASKQRGARYNEQFF	TGTGCCAGCAAGCAGCGGGGGGCCCGCTACAATGAGCAGTTCTTC
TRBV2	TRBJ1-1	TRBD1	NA	CASSAGWGTGTRGTEAFF	TGTGCCAGCAGTGCCGGTTGGGGGACAGGGACGAGGGGCACTGAAGCTTTCTTT
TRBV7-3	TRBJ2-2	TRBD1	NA	CASSSWDRGHTGELFF	TGTGCCAGCAGCTCCTGGGACAGGGGGCATACCGGGGAGCTGTTTTTT
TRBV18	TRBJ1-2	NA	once	CASSIDRTNYGYTF	TGTGCCAGCTCAATAGACAGAACTAACTATGGCTACACCTTC
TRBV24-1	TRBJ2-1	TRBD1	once	CATSDPSGTGNEQFF	TGTGCCACCAGTGATCCGTCCGGGACAGGCAATGAGCAGTTCTTC
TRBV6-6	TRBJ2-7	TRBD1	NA	CASSYSMGQTYEQYF	TGTGCCAGCAGTTACTCGATGGGACAGACCTACGAGCAGTACTTC
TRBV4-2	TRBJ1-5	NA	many	CASSQDTSGARRNQPQHF	TGTGCCAGCAGCCAAGATACCAGCGGGGCCAGGCGGAATCAGCCCCAGCATTTT
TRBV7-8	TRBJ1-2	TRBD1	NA	CATSTGGGLGYGYTF	TGTGCCACTTCGACAGGGGGCGGCCTAGGCTATGGCTACACCTTC
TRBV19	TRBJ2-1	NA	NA	CASSIMRGTYNEQFF	TGTGCCAGTAGTATAATGCGGGGGACATACAATGAGCAGTTCTTC
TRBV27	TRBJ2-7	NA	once	CASSLRQGTYEQYF	TGTGCCAGCAGTTTAAGGCAGGGGACCTACGAGCAGTACTTC
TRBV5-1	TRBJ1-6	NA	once	CASSLGDNGVSPLHF	TGCGCCAGCAGCTTGGGGGACAACGGGGTCTCACCCCTCCACTTT
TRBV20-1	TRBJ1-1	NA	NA	CSASSRADTEAFF	TGCAGTGCTAGTAGCAGGGCGGACACTGAAGCTTTCTTT
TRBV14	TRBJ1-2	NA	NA	CASSQDGSTFYGYTF	TGTGCCAGCAGCCAAGATGGCAGTACCTTCTATGGCTACACCTTC
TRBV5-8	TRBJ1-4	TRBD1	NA	CASSQGQGVGEKLFF	TGTGCCAGCAGCCAGGGACAGGGGGTAGGGGAAAAACTGTTTTTT
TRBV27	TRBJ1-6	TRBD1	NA	CASMEGASNSPLHF	TGTGCCAGCATGGAGGGGGCATCTAATTCACCCCTCCACTTT
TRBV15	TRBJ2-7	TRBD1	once	CATSREQTGEGYEQYF	TGTGCCACCAGCAGAGAACAGACAGGGGAAGGCTACGAGCAGTACTTC
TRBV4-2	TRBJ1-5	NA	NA	CASSQSAWGGGGQPQHF	TGTGCCAGCAGCCAGTCAGCTTGGGGTGGGGGAGGTCAGCCCCAGCATTTT
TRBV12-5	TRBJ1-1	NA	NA	CASGLGEAAEAFF	TGTGCTAGTGGTTTGGGTGAGGCAGCCGAAGCTTTCTTT
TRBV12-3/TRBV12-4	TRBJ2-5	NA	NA	CASSERGQETQYF	TGTGCCAGCAGTGAACGGGGTCAAGAGACCCAGTACTTC
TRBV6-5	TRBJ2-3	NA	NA	CASSYPGQPSTDTQYF	TGTGCCAGCAGTTATCCGGGACAACCTAGCACAGATACGCAGTATTTT
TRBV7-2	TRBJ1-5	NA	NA	CASSLVRDQPQHF	TGTGCCAGCAGCTTAGTCCGGGATCAGCCCCAGCATTTT
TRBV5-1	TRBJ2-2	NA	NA	CASSLITGSPGELFF	TGCGCCAGCAGCTTGATTACAGGGTCCCCCGGGGAGCTGTTTTTT
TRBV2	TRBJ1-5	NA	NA	CASSDQGNQPQHF	TGTGCCAGCAGTGATCAGGGAAATCAGCCCCAGCATTTT
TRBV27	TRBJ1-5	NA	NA	CASSKSRKHQPQHF	TGTGCCAGCAGTAAGTCGAGGAAGCATCAGCCCCAGCATTTT
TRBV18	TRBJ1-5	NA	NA	CASSPRQYNQPQHF	TGTGCCAGCTCACCAAGACAATACAATCAGCCCCAGCATTTT
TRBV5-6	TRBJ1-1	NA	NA	CASSLFLQATDRRPTEAFF	TGTGCCAGCAGCTTGTTTCTCCAGGCCACGGACAGACGCCCCACTGAAGCTTTCTTT
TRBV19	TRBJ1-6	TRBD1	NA	CASSPRDRRALHF	TGTGCCAGTAGTCCGCGGGACAGGCGGGCCCTCCACTTT
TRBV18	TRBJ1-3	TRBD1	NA	CASSPTGSGNTIYF	TGTGCCAGCTCACCGACAGGGTCGGGAAACACCATATATTTT
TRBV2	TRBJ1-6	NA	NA	CASSGLGAAGHHF	TGTGCCAGCAGTGGGCTAGGGGCCGCAGGACACCACTTT